Sequencing of this TCR beta chain was carried out in a study of memory CD4+ T cells and cytomegalovirus serostatus. Study in general: Donors were healthy Belgian adults, 9 CMV seropositive and around 24 seronegative.

Authors' analysis steps: After removing out-of-frame reads, 2.3 million or so distinct TCRbeta sequences remained. Profiled with immunoSEQ multiplex PCR; TCRdb holds only in-frame clones, not every one. That table is the source of V, J and clone size, and D and trimming were worked out from the DNA. The sample shows 27,000 or so clones, around 75% of them seen only once. The germline CDR1 and CDR2 sequences are SGHDT and YYEEEE. J gave up 6 bases and V 0 bases, and 11 bases lay outside the gene matches. The CDR3 consists of 16 residues. The sort gate was single viable CD3+CD4+CD8-CD45RO+ cells for memory CD4+ T cells.

Sequencing input: memory CD4+ T cells from blood. The receptor was isolated from an adult in good health and CMV-seronegative. V gene TRBV5-6 combines with J gene TRBJ1-2; 7 positions agree with TRBD1. Written as DNA, the CDR3 is TGTGCCAGCAGCTTGGTATCGACAGGGTCAGAGAATGGCTACACCTTC. It is translated as CASSLVSTGSENGYTF.